This T cell receptor (beta chain) was retrieved from a study of T cells in Graves' hyperthyroidism and ophthalmopathy. Study in general: Peripheral blood samples were taken at initial diagnosis, prior to any treatment.

Each 10 ml fresh peripheral blood draw supplied the PBMCs. Study results and limitations: Clonotypes that were expanded in thyroid above 0.001 mostly appeared in blood too.

This clonotype was counted ten times or more. Its antigen is not known. Germline V CDR1 and CDR2: SGHRS, YFSETQ. The CDR3 contains 15 residues. The V end lost 4 bases, the J end lost 7 bases, and 17 bases lay between the germline ends. RNA transcripts gave rise to amplified TCR beta CDR3 regions. Primed by the HTBI set, a first-round RT-PCR was run on the TCR CDR3. TCRdb reprocessed the multiplex PCR reads with MiXCR, giving one entry per CDR3 protein. The sample shows hundreds of thousands of distinct CDR3 sequences, more than 15% of them seen only once. The gene calls are TRBV5-1 and TRBJ2-2; D is possibly TRBD2 (6 bases). The origin of this receptor is a young woman with Graves' hyperthyroidism. Sequenced: blood. This CDR3 reads CASSRLLASGGELFF. The DNA of the CDR3 is TGCGCCAGCAGCCGTCTACTAGCAAGCGGCGGGGAGCTGTTTTTT.